This T cell receptor (beta chain) was observed in a study of shared clonotypes between healthy human individuals. Overall study results and limits: Several donors held about 5% of naive CD4 clonotypes in common.

To note about this clone: The antigen is not known. The identical CDR3 is also encoded by other nucleotide sequences in the sample.

The ends were cut back, 3 bases at V and 2 bases at J, with 14 bases in the middle. The CDR3 extends over 15 amino acids. CDR1 and CDR2 (germline): SGHRS, YFSETQ. The sorted-subset replicate PCRs were given around 200 ng DNA, which is about 29,000 T cell genomes. Method: immunoSEQ multiplex PCR; TCRdb's copy keeps in-frame clones and lacks some. The sample records roughly 2.4 million clones, approximately 94% being singletons. The sequenced sample consisted of naive CD4+ T cells sorted from blood. Subset of the sample: CD45RA+ positively selected. This chain links TRBV5-1 with TRBJ2-5; D uncertain. The receptor was isolated from a young man in good health. CDR3 sequence: CASSSVGQRQETQYF. In DNA, the CDR3 is TGCGCCAGCAGCTCGGTAGGCCAGCGTCAAGAGACCCAGTACTTC.